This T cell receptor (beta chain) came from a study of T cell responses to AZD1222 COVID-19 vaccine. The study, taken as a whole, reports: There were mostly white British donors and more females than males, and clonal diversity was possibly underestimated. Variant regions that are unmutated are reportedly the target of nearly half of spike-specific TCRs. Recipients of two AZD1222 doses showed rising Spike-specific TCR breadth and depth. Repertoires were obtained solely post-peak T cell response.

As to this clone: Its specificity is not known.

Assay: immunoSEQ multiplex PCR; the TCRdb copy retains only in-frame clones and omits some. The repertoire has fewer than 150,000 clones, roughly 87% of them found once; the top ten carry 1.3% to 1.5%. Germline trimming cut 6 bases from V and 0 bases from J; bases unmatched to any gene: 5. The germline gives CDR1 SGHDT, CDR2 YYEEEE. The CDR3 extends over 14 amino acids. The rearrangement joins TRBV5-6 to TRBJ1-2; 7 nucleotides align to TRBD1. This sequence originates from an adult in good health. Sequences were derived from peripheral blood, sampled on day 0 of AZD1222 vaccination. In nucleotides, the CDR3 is TGTGCCAGCACCCCGGGACAGCCTAACTATGGCTACACCTTC. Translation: CASTPGQPNYGYTF.